The 4 T cell receptor beta chains below all came from one sample that was sequenced in a study of T cell changes during pregnancy in multiple sclerosis. The table came from immunoSEQ multiplex PCR; TCRdb's copy has only in-frame clones and leaves some out. The sample contains approximately 49,000 clones, 80% to 95% of which appear only once. This sample comprised peripheral blood, obtained after pregnancy. The source of these receptors is a female donor with multiple sclerosis, enrolled in a pregnancy study.

The chain uses TRBV7-2 and TRBJ2-7; the match to TRBD2 covers 13 bases. The CDR3 is made up of 18 amino acids. V was clipped by 6 bases and J by 2 bases; unmatched bases: 13. The V gene's germline CDR1 is SGHTA and CDR2 FQGNSA. For the CDR3, the DNA is TGTGCCAGCAGTCACGGCCCCCGACTAGCGGGGGGCGCCTACGAGCAGTACTTC. Its protein is CASSHGPRLAGGAYEQYF.

The chain couples TRBV4-1 to TRBJ2-1; no definite D call. The CDR3 contains 11 residues. Germline V CDR1 and CDR2: MGHRA, YSYEKL. V lost 8 bases to trimming and J lost 13 bases, with 15 bases between them. Written as DNA, the CDR3 is TGCGCCAGCGCCTCAGGATCAACACAGTTCTTC. This codes for CASASGSTQFF.

This sequence joins TRBV6-5 and TRBJ2-7; D might be TRBD2 (7 bases). Germline V gives CDR1 MNHEY, CDR2 SVGAGI. This CDR3 spans 14 amino acids. V was cut by 7 bases and J by 7 bases, with 20 bases left in between. CDR3 DNA: TGTGCCAGCAACCCAGGGTGGGAGGGGGGGGAGCAGTACTTC. Translating gives CASNPGWEGGEQYF.

The genes are TRBV6-5 and TRBJ1-2, with D perhaps matching TRBD1 (6 bases). The CDR3 loop spans 16 amino acids. Trimming removed 1 base at V and 2 bases at J, with 14 bases between. The V gene's germline CDR1 is MNHEY and CDR2 SVGAGI. The CDR3 nucleotides are TGTGCCAGCAGTTACTTCGGTCAGGGGCCCAACTATGGCTACACCTTC. Residues: CASSYFGQGPNYGYTF.